This TCR beta chain came from a study of CD8+ T cells in alopecia areata. Study-level background: Tofacitinib administration to treated patients was oral, at 5 to 10 mg twice daily.

In germline, CDR1 is SQVTM, CDR2 ANQGSEA. Deletions cut 4 bases from V and 6 bases from J, with 9 bases between. The length of the CDR3 is 11 residues. cDNA prepared by RNA extraction and subsequent reverse transcription served as the template for sequencing. Assay used: immunoSEQ multiplex PCR; TCRdb lists only in-frame clones, some missing. Of a few hundred thousand clones in the sample, roughly two thirds were seen once. T lymphocytes (CD4+ and CD8+) were sorted from PBMCs. The sample was CD4+ T cells sorted from blood, taken at week 0. The source of this sequence is a human donor with alopecia areata. The chain carries TRBV29-1 and TRBJ1-1; D unclear. CDR3 loop: CSVVGLAEAFF. DNA for the CDR3: TGCAGCGTTGTAGGGCTGGCTGAAGCTTTCTTT.